The entry below describes one T cell receptor (beta chain). Antigen specificity is unknown. The record originates from a study of CD8+CD57+ T cells in acquired aplastic anemia. The overall study: Sorted CD4+ and CD8+ cell DNA averaged 3.2 ug. Overall study findings and caveats: Patients shared just under 30 CD8+ CDR3 sequences with controls. Patients and controls had CD8+ Simpson's diversity values that were not significantly distinct.

V was pared by 10 bases and J by 1 base, with 13 bases between. Germline CDR1 reads SNHLY; CDR2 reads FYNNEI. The CDR3 covers 13 residues. The template for TCR beta VDJ and CDR3 sequence profiling was genomic DNA. TCRdb passed the reads through MiXCR, listing each CDR3 protein once. This sample has under 350,000 distinct CDR3 sequences, with approximately 58% found just once. Patients who underwent sequencing had shown CD8+CD57+ cell expansion by flow cytometry. Patients had received no therapy at the time of blood sampling. The genes are TRBV2 and TRBJ1-1; the D gene is possibly TRBD1 (6 bases). The source is a human donor with aplastic anemia. Sequenced input: sorted CD4+, CD8+, or CD8+CD57+ T cells (not recorded which) from PBMCs. The CDR3 here is CATRQDSNTEAFF. CDR3 coding DNA: TGTGCCACCCGACAGGACTCGAACACTGAAGCTTTCTTT.